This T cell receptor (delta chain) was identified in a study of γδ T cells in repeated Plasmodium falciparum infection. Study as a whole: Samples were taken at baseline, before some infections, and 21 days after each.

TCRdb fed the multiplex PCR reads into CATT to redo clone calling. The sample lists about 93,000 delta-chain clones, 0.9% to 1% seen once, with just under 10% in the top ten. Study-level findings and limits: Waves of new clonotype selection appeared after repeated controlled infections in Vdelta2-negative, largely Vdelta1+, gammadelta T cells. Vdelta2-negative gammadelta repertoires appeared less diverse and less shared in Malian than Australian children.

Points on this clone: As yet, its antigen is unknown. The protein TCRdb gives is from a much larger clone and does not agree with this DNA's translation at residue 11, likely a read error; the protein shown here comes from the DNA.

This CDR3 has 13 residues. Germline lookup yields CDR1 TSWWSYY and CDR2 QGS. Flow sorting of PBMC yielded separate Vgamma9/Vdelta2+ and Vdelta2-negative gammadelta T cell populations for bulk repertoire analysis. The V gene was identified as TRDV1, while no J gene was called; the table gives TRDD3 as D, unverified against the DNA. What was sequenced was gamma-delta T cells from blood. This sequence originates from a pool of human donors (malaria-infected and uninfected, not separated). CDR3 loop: CALGVLGDAKPIF. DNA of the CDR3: TGTGCTCTTGGGGTACTGGGGGACGCTAAACCCATCTTT.